This section outlines one T cell receptor (beta chain) sequence together with its context. This entry is derived from a study of blood T cell repertoires in COVID-19. The repertoire was sequenced with immunoSEQ multiplex PCR; TCRdb's copy has only in-frame clones and lacks some. The repertoire holds 90,000 to 100,000 clones, with 65% to 85% as singletons. Per the germline V gene, CDR1 is MGHRA and CDR2 is YSYEKL. The V and J ends lost 3 bases and 7 bases respectively, with 6 bases between them. The CDR3 has 11 residues. Sequenced input: peripheral blood. This receptor was taken from a man in his 60s with acute or convalescent COVID-19. The chain combines TRBV4-1 with TRBJ1-2, with D unclear. DNA for the CDR3: TGCGCCAGCAGCCAGAACGGTGGCTACACCTTC. Its protein is CASSQNGGYTF.